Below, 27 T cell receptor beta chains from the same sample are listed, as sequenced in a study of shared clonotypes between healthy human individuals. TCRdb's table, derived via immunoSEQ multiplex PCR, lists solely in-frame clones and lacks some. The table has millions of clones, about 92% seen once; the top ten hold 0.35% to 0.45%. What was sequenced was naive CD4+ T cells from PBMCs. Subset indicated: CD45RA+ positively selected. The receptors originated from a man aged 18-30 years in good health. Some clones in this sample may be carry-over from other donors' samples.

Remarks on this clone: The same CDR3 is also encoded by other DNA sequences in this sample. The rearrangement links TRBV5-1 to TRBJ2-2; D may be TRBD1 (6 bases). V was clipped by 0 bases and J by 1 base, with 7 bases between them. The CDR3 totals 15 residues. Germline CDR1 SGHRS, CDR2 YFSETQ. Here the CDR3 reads CASSLAQGNTGELFF. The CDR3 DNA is TGCGCCAGCAGCTTGGCACAGGGGAACACCGGGGAGCTGTTTTTT.

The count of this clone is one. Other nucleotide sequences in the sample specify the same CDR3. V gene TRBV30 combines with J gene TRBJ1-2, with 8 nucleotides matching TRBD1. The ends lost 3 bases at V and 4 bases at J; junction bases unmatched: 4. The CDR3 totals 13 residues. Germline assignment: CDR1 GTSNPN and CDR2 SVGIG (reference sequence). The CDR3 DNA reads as TGTGCCTGGAGCGCCGACAGGGGCTATGGCTACACCTTC. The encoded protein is CAWSADRGYGYTF.

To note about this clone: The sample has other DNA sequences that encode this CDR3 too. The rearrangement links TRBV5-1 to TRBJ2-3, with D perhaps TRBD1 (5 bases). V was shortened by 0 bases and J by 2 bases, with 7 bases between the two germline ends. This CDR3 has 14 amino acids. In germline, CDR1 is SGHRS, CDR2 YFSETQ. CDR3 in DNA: TGCGCCAGCAGCTTGGGGACACTCACAGATACGCAGTATTTT. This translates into CASSLGTLTDTQYF.

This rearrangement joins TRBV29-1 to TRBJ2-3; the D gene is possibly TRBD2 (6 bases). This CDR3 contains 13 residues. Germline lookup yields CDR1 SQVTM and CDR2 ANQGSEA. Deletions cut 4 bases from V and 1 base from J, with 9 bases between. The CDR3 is CSVGSSGTDTQYF. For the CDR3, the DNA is TGCAGCGTTGGTTCTAGCGGCACAGATACGCAGTATTTT.

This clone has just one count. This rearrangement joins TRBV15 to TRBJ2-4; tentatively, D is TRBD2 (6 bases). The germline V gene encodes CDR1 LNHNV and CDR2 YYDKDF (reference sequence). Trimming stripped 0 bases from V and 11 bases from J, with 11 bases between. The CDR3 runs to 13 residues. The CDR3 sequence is CATSRDSGLLQYF. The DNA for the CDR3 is TGTGCCACCAGCAGAGACTCGGGACTCCTTCAGTACTTC.

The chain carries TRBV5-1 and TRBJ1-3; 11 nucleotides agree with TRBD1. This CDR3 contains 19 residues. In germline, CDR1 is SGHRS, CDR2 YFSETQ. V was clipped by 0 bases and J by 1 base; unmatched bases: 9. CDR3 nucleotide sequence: TGCGCCAGCAGCTTGGATTCCCCGGGACAGGGGGGTTCTGGAAACACCATATATTTT. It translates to CASSLDSPGQGGSGNTIYF.

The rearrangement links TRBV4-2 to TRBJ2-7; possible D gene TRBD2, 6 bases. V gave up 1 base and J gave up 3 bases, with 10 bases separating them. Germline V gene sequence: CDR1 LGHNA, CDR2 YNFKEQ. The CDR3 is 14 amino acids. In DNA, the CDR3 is TGTGCCAGCAGCCAAGTAACGCGGGGCTACGAGCAGTACTTC. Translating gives CASSQVTRGYEQYF.

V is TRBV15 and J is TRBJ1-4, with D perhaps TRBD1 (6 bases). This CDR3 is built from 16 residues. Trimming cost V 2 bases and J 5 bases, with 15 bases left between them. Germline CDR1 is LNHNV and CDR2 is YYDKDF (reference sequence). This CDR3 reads CATSRRGGGTNEKLFF. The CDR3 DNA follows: TGTGCCACCAGCAGAAGGGGAGGGGGAACGAATGAAAAACTGTTTTTT.

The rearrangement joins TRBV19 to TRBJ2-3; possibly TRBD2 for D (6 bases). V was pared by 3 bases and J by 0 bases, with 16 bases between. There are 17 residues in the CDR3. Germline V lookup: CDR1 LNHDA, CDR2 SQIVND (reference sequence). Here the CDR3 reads CASSMETWRGSTDTQYF. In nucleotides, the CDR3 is TGTGCCAGTAGTATGGAAACGTGGCGGGGTAGCACAGATACGCAGTATTTT.

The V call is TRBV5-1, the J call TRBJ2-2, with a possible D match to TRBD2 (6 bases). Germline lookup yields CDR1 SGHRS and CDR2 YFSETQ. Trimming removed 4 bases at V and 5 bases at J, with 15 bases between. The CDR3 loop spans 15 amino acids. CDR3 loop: CASSPRAGRTGELFF. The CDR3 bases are TGCGCCAGCAGCCCCAGGGCCGGGAGAACCGGGGAGCTGTTTTTT.

CDR3 nucleotide sequence: TGTGCCAGTAATAGGGGGGCGGACTATGGCTACACCTTC. Its protein product is CASNRGADYGYTF. This rearrangement joins TRBV19 to TRBJ1-2; weak D call: TRBD1 (6 bases). This CDR3 contains 13 residues. The germline CDR1 and CDR2 sequences are LNHDA and SQIVND (reference sequence). V was clipped by 7 bases and J by 3 bases, with 12 bases between them.

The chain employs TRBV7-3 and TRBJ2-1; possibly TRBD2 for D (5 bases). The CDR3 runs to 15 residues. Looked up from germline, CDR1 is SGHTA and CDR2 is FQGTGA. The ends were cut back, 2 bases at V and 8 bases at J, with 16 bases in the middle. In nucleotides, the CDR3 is TGTGCCAGCAGCTTAGCAGCGGACCTTTTCGATGAGCAGTTCTTC. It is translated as CASSLAADLFDEQFF.

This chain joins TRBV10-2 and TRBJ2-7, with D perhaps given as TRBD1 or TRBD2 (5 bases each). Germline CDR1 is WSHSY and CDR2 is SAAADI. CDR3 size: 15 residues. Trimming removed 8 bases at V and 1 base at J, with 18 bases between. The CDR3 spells CASLSNGTRSYEQYF. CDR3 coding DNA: TGCGCCAGCCTTTCTAATGGGACCAGGTCCTACGAGCAGTACTTC.

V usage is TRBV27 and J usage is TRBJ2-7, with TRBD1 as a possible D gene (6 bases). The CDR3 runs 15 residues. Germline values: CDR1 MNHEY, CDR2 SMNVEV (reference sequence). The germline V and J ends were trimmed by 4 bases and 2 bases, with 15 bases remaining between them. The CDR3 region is CASSSFGQPAYEQYF. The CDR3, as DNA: TGTGCCAGCAGTTCCTTCGGACAGCCAGCCTACGAGCAGTACTTC.

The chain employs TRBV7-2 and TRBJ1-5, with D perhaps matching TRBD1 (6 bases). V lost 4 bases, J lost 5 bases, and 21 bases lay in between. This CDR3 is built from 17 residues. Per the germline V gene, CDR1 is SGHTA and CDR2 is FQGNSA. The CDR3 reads CASSSHGGTRAYQPQHF. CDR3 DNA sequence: TGTGCCAGCAGCTCCCATGGCGGGACACGGGCCTATCAGCCCCAGCATTTT. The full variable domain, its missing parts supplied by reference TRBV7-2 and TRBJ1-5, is GAGVSQSPSNKVTEKGKDVELRCDPISGHTALYWYRQSLGQGLEFLIYFQGNSAPDKSGLPSDRFSAERTGGSVSTLTIQRTQQEDSAVYLCASSSHGGTRAYQPQHFGDGTRLSIL.

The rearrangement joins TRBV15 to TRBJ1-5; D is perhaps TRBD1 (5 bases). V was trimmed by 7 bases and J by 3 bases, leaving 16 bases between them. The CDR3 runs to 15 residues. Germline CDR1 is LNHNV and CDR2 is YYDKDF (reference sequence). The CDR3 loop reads CATTQIGRANQPQHF. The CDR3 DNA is TGTGCCACCACCCAAATTGGCAGGGCCAATCAGCCCCAGCATTTT.

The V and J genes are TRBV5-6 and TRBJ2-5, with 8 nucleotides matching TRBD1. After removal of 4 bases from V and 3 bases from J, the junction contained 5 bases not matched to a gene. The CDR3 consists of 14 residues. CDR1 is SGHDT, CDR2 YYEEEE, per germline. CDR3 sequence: CASSPDRVEETQYF. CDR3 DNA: TGTGCCAGCAGCCCGGACAGGGTAGAAGAGACCCAGTACTTC.

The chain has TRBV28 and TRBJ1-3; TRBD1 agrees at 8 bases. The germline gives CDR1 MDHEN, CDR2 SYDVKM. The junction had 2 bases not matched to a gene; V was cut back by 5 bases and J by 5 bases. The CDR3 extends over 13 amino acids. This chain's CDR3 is CASSDRGRNTIYF. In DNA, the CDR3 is TGTGCCAGCAGTGACAGGGGTCGAAACACCATATATTTT. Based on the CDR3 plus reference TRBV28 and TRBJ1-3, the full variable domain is DVKVTQSSRYLVKRTGEKVFLECVQDMDHENMFWYRQDPGLGLRLIYFSYDVKMKEKGDIPEGYSVSREKKERFSLILESASTNQTSMYLCASSDRGRNTIYFGEGSWLTVV.

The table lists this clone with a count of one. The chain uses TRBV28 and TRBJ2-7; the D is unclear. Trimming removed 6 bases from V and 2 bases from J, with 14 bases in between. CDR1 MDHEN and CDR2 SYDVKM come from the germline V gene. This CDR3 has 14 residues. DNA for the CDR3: TGTGCCAGCAGCCACAGTCCTTTTCCCTACGAGCAGTACTTC. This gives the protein CASSHSPFPYEQYF. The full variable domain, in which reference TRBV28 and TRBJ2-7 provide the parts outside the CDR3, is DVKVTQSSRYLVKRTGEKVFLECVQDMDHENMFWYRQDPGLGLRLIYFSYDVKMKEKGDIPEGYSVSREKKERFSLILESASTNQTSMYLCASSHSPFPYEQYFGPGTRLTVT.

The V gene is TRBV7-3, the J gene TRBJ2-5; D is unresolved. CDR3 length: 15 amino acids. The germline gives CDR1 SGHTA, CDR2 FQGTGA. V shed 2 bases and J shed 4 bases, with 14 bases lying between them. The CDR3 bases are TGTGCCAGCAGCTTAGGTTTAGGAGTCGGAGAGACCCAGTACTTC. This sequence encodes CASSLGLGVGETQYF.

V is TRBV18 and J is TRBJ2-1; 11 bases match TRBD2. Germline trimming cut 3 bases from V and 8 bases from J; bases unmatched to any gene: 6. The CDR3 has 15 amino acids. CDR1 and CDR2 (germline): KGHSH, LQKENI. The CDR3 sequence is CASSPLAGGSDEQFF. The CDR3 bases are TGTGCCAGCTCACCCTTAGCGGGAGGGTCGGATGAGCAGTTCTTC.

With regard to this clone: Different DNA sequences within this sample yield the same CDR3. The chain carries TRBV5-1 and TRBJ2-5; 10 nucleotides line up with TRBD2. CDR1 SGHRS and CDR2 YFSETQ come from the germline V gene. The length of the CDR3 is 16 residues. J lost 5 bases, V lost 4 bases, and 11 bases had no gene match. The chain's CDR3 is CASSPNLAGVGETQYF. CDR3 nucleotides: TGCGCCAGCAGCCCTAACCTAGCGGGAGTCGGGGAGACCCAGTACTTC.

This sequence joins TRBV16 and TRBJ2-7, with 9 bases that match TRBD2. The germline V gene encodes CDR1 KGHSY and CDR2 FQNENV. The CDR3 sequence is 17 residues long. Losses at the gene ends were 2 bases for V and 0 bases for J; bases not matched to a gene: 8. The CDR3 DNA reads TGTGCCAGCAGCCAAAGACTAGCGGCTGAAAGCTCCTACGAGCAGTACTTC. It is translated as CASSQRLAAESSYEQYF.

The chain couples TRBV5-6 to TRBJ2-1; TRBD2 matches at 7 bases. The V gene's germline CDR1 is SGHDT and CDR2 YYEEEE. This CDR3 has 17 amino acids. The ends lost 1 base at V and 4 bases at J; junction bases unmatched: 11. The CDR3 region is CASSLFSRLAAYNEQFF. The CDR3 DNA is TGTGCCAGCAGCTTGTTTTCGCGGCTAGCGGCATACAATGAGCAGTTCTTC. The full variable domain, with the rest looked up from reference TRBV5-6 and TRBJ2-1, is DAGVTQSPTHLIKTRGQQVTLRCSPKSGHDTVSWYQQALGQGPQFIFQYYEEEERQRGNFPDRFSGHQFPNYSSELNVNALLLGDSALYLCASSLFSRLAAYNEQFFGPGTRLTVL.

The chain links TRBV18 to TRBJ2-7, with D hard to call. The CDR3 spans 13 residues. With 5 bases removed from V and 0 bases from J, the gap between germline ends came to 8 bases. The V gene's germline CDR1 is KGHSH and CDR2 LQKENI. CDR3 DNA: TGTGCCAGCTCAGGACGGAACTCCTACGAGCAGTACTTC. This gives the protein CASSGRNSYEQYF. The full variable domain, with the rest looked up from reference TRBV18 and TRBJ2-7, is NAGVMQNPRHLVRRRGQEARLRCSPMKGHSHVYWYRQLPEEGLKFMVYLQKENIIDESGMPKERFSAEFPKEGPSILRIQQVVRGDSAAYFCASSGRNSYEQYFGPGTRLTVT.

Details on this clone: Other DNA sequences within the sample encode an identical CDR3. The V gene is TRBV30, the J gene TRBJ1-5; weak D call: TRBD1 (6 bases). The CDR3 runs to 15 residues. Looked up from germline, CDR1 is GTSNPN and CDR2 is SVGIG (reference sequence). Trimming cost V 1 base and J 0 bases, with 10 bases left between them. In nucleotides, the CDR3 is TGTGCCTGGAGTGGAGGGGGAAATAGCAATCAGCCCCAGCATTTT. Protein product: CAWSGGGNSNQPQHF.

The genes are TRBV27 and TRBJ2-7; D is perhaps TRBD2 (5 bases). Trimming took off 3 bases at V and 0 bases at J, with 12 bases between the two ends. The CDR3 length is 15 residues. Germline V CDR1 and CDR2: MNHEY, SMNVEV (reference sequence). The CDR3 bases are TGTGCCAGCAGTTTTCTTGCCGGGATCTCCTACGAGCAGTACTTC. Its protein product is CASSFLAGISYEQYF.